A selection of T cell receptor beta chains follows, all from one sample in a study of T-cell reconstitution after alpha-beta-depleted transplantation in children. TCRdb analysed the PCR reads with MiXCR anew, one entry per CDR3 protein. This table holds 300,000 to 400,000 distinct CDR3 sequences, approximately 23% found once. The sequences come from PBMCs, mostly from graft donor cells, collected 180 days after TCRalphabeta/CD19-depleted stem cell transplant. The receptors were sampled from a male patient younger than 18 who had a stem cell transplant for acute lymphoblastic leukemia, so the T cells may come from the graft donor. CDR3s include the opening cysteine and the closing phenylalanine or tryptophan. Fields, in order: J gene, clone size, V gene, D gene, CDR3 DNA, CDR3 protein. D genes are given only for firm matches. Not every row has a clone size; where given, it reads once, few, many or a size class.

TRBJ2-1	NA	TRBV7-3	TRBD2	TGTGCCAGCAGCATAATAGCGGGAAGTAGAAATGAGCAGTTCTTC	CASSIIAGSRNEQFF
TRBJ2-2	NA	TRBV5-1	NA	TGCGCCAGCAGCCGCACGGCAGGCCCCCGAACCGGGGAGCTGTTTTTT	CASSRTAGPRTGELFF
TRBJ1-1	NA	TRBV7-9	NA	TGTGCCAGCAGCTTAACAGGGAGGAGTAGCACTGAAGCTTTCTTT	CASSLTGRSSTEAFF
TRBJ1-1	NA	TRBV10-3	NA	TGTGCCACCTCAGGCGTGGAAGCTTTCTTT	CATSGVEAFF
TRBJ1-5	NA	TRBV7-6	NA	TGTGCCAGCAGCTTAGCTTACGGGTCCAATCAGCCCCAGCATTTT	CASSLAYGSNQPQHF
TRBJ1-2	few	TRBV5-5	TRBD1	TGTGCCAGCAGAAAGCCGGGACAGGGAAAGGGTGGCTACACCTTC	CASRKPGQGKGGYTF
TRBJ2-1	few	TRBV7-2	NA	TGTGCCAGCAGCCTGTTGGCCCTGGGATACAATGAGCAGTTCTTC	CASSLLALGYNEQFF
TRBJ2-1	NA	TRBV20-1	NA	TGCAGTGCTAATCGGGCGGGATCCTACAATGAGCAGTTCTTC	CSANRAGSYNEQFF
TRBJ1-1	NA	TRBV5-1	NA	TGCGCCAGCAGCTCCGTGGACAGGAACACTGAAGCTTTCTTT	CASSSVDRNTEAFF
TRBJ1-1	NA	TRBV18	NA	TGTGCCAGCTCACCAGAGAACACTGAAGCTTTCTTT	CASSPENTEAFF
TRBJ2-1	NA	TRBV7-9	TRBD2	TGTGCCAGCAGCTTAGGACCGGGACTAGCGGTTTACAATGAGCAGTTCTTC	CASSLGPGLAVYNEQFF
TRBJ1-1	many	TRBV5-5	NA	TGTGCCAGCAGCTCTTTTAGGGGGGACACTGAAGCTTTCTTT	CASSSFRGDTEAFF
TRBJ2-1	few	TRBV6-1	TRBD1	TGTGCCAACGACGACCGGGACAGGAGTTACAATGAGCAGTTCTTC	CANDDRDRSYNEQFF
TRBJ2-7	NA	TRBV5-4	TRBD1	TGTGCCAGCAGCTTTCGACTCTCACCGGGACAGGGGGCATATCCCTACGAGCAGTACTTC	CASSFRLSPGQGAYPYEQYF
TRBJ1-3	NA	TRBV4-1	NA	TGCGCCAGCAGCCAAGCGGTCTACGGGGGCGCTGGAAACACCATATATTTT	CASSQAVYGGAGNTIYF
TRBJ2-3	few	TRBV2	NA	TGTGCCAGCGAGGACACAGATACGCAGTATTTT	CASEDTDTQYF
TRBJ1-1	NA	TRBV6-1	NA	TGTGCCAGCCGGGTTGGGCGGGACACTGAAGCTTTCTTT	CASRVGRDTEAFF
TRBJ1-2	NA	TRBV12-3/TRBV12-4	NA	TGTGCCAGCAGTTTAAGTTTGGGGGGCTATAACTATGGCTACACCTTC	CASSLSLGGYNYGYTF
TRBJ2-7	NA	TRBV4-1	NA	TGCGCCAGCAGCCAAGGGGACGAGCAGTACTTC	CASSQGDEQYF
TRBJ1-4	many	TRBV12-3/TRBV12-4	TRBD1	TGTGCCAGCAGACCCGCGGGCAGGGGGCAAAAACTGTTTTTT	CASRPAGRGQKLFF